The 23 T cell receptor beta chains given below trace back to one sample, sequenced in a study of cytomegalovirus exposure and HLA in healthy donors. It was with 60 Vbeta and 13 Jbeta primers that the PCR ran. Sequencing was performed with immunoSEQ multiplex PCR; in TCRdb, only in-frame clones are kept and a portion is missing. The top ten clones hold around 5.5% of a sample with 110,000 or so clones, over 75% of them seen once. Sample: PBMCs. These TCRs come from a man younger than 30 in good health and CMV-seropositive.

The V call is TRBV9, the J call TRBJ2-7; tentative D call: TRBD1 (6 bases). Germline V CDR1 and CDR2: SGDLS, YYNGEE. Trimming took off 4 bases at V and 3 bases at J, with 17 bases between the two ends. The CDR3 sequence is 15 residues long. The CDR3 here is CASSLGQTLNYEQYF. CDR3 nucleotides: TGTGCCAGCAGCCTTGGACAGACTCTCAACTACGAGCAGTACTTC.

This chain links TRBV10-3 with TRBJ1-2, with D perhaps TRBD1 (6 bases). V shed 6 bases and J shed 4 bases, with 12 bases lying between them. CDR1 is ENHRY, CDR2 SYGVKD, per germline. The length of the CDR3 is 13 residues. CDR3 sequence: CAISDRIPYGYTF. The DNA for the CDR3 is TGTGCCATCAGCGACAGGATCCCCTATGGCTACACCTTC.

This clone was seen just once. The chain employs TRBV19 and TRBJ2-3; D unresolved. Trimming cost V 5 bases and J 1 base, with 13 bases left between them. Germline CDR1 is LNHDA and CDR2 is SQIVND (reference sequence). This CDR3 region has 15 residues. CDR3 amino acids: CASSSELYRTDTQYF. CDR3 in DNA: TGTGCCAGTAGTTCTGAACTGTACCGCACAGATACGCAGTATTTT.

This rearrangement joins TRBV9 to TRBJ1-1; D might be TRBD1 (6 bases). Germline V gene lookup returns CDR1 SGDLS and CDR2 YYNGEE. V lost 0 bases to trimming and J lost 3 bases, with 9 bases between them. The CDR3 runs 14 residues. In DNA form, the CDR3 reads TGTGCCAGCAGCGTAGCAAGGACAGACACTGAAGCTTTCTTT. Residues: CASSVARTDTEAFF.

The rearrangement links TRBV4-1 to TRBJ2-7; D unresolved. V was cut by 0 bases and J by 0 bases, with 3 bases left in between. The CDR3 loop spans 13 amino acids. CDR1 and CDR2 (germline): MGHRA, YSYEKL. The CDR3, as DNA: TGCGCCAGCAGCCAAGACAGCTCCTACGAGCAGTACTTC. Encoded protein: CASSQDSSYEQYF.

CDR3 residues: CASRLGGFNCAASGNTIYF. The DNA for the CDR3 is TGTGCAAGTCGCTTAGGCGGTTTTAATTGTGCGGCCTCTGGAAACACCATATATTTT. The chain recombines TRBV12-2 with TRBJ1-3. TRBV12-2 is tagged as a pseudogene. CDR3 size: 19 residues.

The V and J genes are TRBV19 and TRBJ1-1; D uncertain. Between the trimmed V and J ends, which lost 6 bases and 1 base, there was a span of 9 bases. In germline, CDR1 is LNHDA, CDR2 SQIVND (reference sequence). The CDR3 consists of 13 residues. Written as DNA, the CDR3 is TGTGCCAGTAGCTGGGCAGCGAACACTGAAGCTTTCTTT. Its protein product is CASSWAANTEAFF.

This chain joins TRBV6-1 and TRBJ1-5; unclear D gene. The CDR3 consists of 13 residues. The V gene's germline CDR1 is MNHNS and CDR2 SASEGT. V lost 2 bases, J lost 6 bases, and 8 bases lay in between. CDR3 nucleotides: TGTGCCAGCAGTGAATCACGTAGTCAGCCCCAGCATTTT. Protein: CASSESRSQPQHF.

The chain is built from TRBV5-1 and TRBJ2-3, with a possible D match to TRBD1 (6 bases). V lost 7 bases and J 3 bases, leaving 9 bases between the germline ends. CDR1 is SGHRS, CDR2 YFSETQ, per germline. The CDR3 is 12 amino acids. The CDR3 DNA reads TGCGCCAGCGGGGGCGGGACAGATACGCAGTATTTT. Its protein is CASGGGTDTQYF.

The chain joins TRBV29-1 to TRBJ2-3, with D possibly matching TRBD2 (5 bases). The CDR3 has 12 residues. V was cut by 1 base and J by 4 bases, with 6 bases left in between. The germline gives CDR1 SQVTM, CDR2 ANQGSEA. CDR3 sequence (DNA): TGCAGCGTTGAAGGAGGGTCAGATACGCAGTATTTT. Protein product: CSVEGGSDTQYF.

The chain combines TRBV5-1 with TRBJ2-3, with 13 bases that match TRBD2. The trim removed 4 bases at V and 1 base at J, leaving 3 bases unmatched. The germline V gene has CDR1 SGHRS and CDR2 YFSETQ. The CDR3 covers 16 residues. CDR3 in amino acids: CASSTGLAGGTDTQYF. The CDR3 DNA reads TGCGCCAGCAGCACTGGACTAGCGGGGGGCACAGATACGCAGTATTTT.

Comments on this clone: Germline is not matched at one junction end, which may reflect a read error. V gene TRBV5-4 combines with J gene TRBJ2-4; TRBD1 matches 7 bases. Germline CDR1 SGHNT, CDR2 YYREEE (reference sequence). This CDR3 has 17 residues. DNA of the CDR3: TGTGCCAGCAGCACCTACAGGGGCGAGAGAGCCAAAAACAGTCAGTACTTC. It is translated as CASSTYRGERAKNSQYF.

The chain combines TRBV29-1 with TRBJ1-1; D is undetermined. The CDR3 runs to 13 residues. Trimming left V 7 bases short and J 1 base short, with 13 bases between. The germline CDR1 and CDR2 sequences are SQVTM and ANQGSEA. CDR3 sequence: CSGTLSENTEAFF. The CDR3 coding sequence is TGCAGCGGAACGTTGTCAGAGAACACTGAAGCTTTCTTT.

As DNA, the CDR3 is TGTGCCATCAGTTGGGACAGGGATGGGACTGAAGCTTTCTTT. Translated, it gives CAISWDRDGTEAFF. The chain has TRBV10-3 and TRBJ1-1; 9 nucleotides match TRBD1. CDR3 length: 14 residues. CDR1 and CDR2 from the germline V gene are ENHRY and SYGVKD. With 5 bases clipped from V and 5 bases from J, the junction kept 6 bases outside the gene matches.

The V call is TRBV19, the J call TRBJ2-7; TRBD2 matches 11 bases. Germline assignment: CDR1 LNHDA and CDR2 SQIVND (reference sequence). V shed 5 bases, J shed 2 bases, and the junction held 14 bases outside the gene matches. The CDR3 has 18 amino acids. In DNA, the CDR3 is TGTGCCAGTAGTGGAAGACTTTTAGCGGGAGGGCCCCCCTACGAGCAGTACTTC. It yields the protein CASSGRLLAGGPPYEQYF.

This chain uses TRBV30 with TRBJ2-5, with 12 positions matching TRBD2. Germline CDR1 is GTSNPN and CDR2 is SVGIG (reference sequence). With V trimmed by 2 bases and J by 5 bases, 9 bases remained unmatched. The CDR3 spans 16 residues. The CDR3 sequence is CAWSQLAGGAGETQYF. The CDR3 nucleotides read TGTGCCTGGAGTCAACTAGCGGGAGGAGCGGGGGAGACCCAGTACTTC.

The gene calls are TRBV15 and TRBJ1-5, with 8 bases aligning to TRBD1. The CDR3 contains 13 residues. CDR1 is LNHNV, CDR2 YYDKDF, per germline (reference sequence). The V segment lost 8 bases and the J segment 9 bases; nucleotides outside the gene matches: 9. This CDR3 reads CATQGALVGPQHF. In DNA, the CDR3 is TGTGCCACCCAGGGGGCACTCGTTGGGCCCCAGCATTTT.

This chain links TRBV11-2 with TRBJ1-5, with TRBD1 matching 9 bases. This CDR3 has 15 amino acids. CDR1 is SGHAT, CDR2 FQNNGV, per germline. Germline trimming cut 1 base from V and 6 bases from J; bases unmatched to any gene: 4. The CDR3 DNA reads TGTGCCAGCAGCTTAGGGGGACAGGGTGGTCAGCCCCAGCATTTT. Its protein product is CASSLGGQGGQPQHF.

V gene TRBV12-5 combines with J gene TRBJ2-1, with 14 positions matching TRBD2. The CDR3 runs 19 residues. The J segment lost 0 bases and the V segment lost 0 bases, leaving 4 bases of the junction unmatched. The germline gives CDR1 LGHNT, CDR2 FRNRAP. CDR3 nucleotide sequence: TGTGCTAGTGGTTTGGTCGGACTAGCGGGAGGCCCCTCCTACAATGAGCAGTTCTTC. It codes for CASGLVGLAGGPSYNEQFF.

The count of this clone is one. This chain joins TRBV5-1 and TRBJ1-1, with TRBD1 identical over 10 bases. The CDR3 is made up of 14 amino acids. V lost 4 bases to trimming and J lost 4 bases; unmatched junction nucleotides: 4. CDR1 is SGHRS, CDR2 YFSETQ, per germline. CDR3 sequence: CASSVGQGPTEAFF. CDR3 DNA sequence: TGCGCCAGCAGCGTGGGACAGGGGCCCACTGAAGCTTTCTTT.

There are a few counts of this clone. The V gene is TRBV5-4, the J gene TRBJ2-2, with TRBD1 matching 11 bases. This CDR3 has 17 amino acids. Germline values: CDR1 SGHNT, CDR2 YYREEE (reference sequence). The V and J ends lost 0 bases and 4 bases, in that order; junction bases with no gene match: 5. The CDR3 coding sequence is TGTGCCAGCAGCTTGGGGGGGACAGGGGGATCCACCGGGGAGCTGTTTTTT. As protein: CASSLGGTGGSTGELFF.

The chain carries TRBV7-8 and TRBJ1-5; 10 bases are shared with TRBD1. Germline V CDR1 and CDR2: SGHVS, FQNEAQ. The CDR3 contains 17 residues. Trimming removed 2 bases from V and 0 bases from J; junction bases left unmatched: 4. The CDR3: CASSLPGTGDSNQPQHF. CDR3 nucleotide sequence: TGTGCCAGCAGCTTACCTGGGACAGGGGATAGCAATCAGCCCCAGCATTTT. Full variable domain (outside the CDR3, taken from reference TRBV7-8 and TRBJ1-5): GAGVSQSPRYKVAKRGQDVALRCDPISGHVSLFWYQQALGQGPEFLTYFQNEAQLDKSGLPSDRFFAERPEGSVSTLKIQRTQQEDSAVYLCASSLPGTGDSNQPQHFGDGTRLSIL.

This clone was seen more than once but under ten times. The chain is built from TRBV6-5 and TRBJ1-2; 7 bases agree with TRBD1. Unmatched junction bases numbered 9, after V lost 4 bases and J lost 7 bases. CDR3 length equals 14 residues. From germline, CDR1 is MNHEY and CDR2 SVGAGI. This CDR3 is CASSSKTGIRGYTF. The CDR3 bases are TGTGCCAGCAGTTCCAAGACAGGGATCCGTGGCTACACCTTC.